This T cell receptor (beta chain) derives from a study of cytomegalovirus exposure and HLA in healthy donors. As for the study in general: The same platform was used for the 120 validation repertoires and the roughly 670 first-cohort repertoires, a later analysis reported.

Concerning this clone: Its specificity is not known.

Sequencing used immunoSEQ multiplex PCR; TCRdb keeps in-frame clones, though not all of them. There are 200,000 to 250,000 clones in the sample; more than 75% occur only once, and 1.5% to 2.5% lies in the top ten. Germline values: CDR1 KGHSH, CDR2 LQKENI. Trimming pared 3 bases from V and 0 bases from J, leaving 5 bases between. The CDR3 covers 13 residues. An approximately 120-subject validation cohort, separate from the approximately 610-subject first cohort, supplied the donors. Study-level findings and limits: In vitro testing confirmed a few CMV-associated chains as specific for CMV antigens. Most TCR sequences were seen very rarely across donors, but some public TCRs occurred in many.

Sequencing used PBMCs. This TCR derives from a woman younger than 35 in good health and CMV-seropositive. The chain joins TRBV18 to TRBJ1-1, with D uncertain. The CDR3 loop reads CASSPNLNTEAFF. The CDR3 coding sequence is TGTGCCAGCTCACCGAACTTGAACACTGAAGCTTTCTTT.